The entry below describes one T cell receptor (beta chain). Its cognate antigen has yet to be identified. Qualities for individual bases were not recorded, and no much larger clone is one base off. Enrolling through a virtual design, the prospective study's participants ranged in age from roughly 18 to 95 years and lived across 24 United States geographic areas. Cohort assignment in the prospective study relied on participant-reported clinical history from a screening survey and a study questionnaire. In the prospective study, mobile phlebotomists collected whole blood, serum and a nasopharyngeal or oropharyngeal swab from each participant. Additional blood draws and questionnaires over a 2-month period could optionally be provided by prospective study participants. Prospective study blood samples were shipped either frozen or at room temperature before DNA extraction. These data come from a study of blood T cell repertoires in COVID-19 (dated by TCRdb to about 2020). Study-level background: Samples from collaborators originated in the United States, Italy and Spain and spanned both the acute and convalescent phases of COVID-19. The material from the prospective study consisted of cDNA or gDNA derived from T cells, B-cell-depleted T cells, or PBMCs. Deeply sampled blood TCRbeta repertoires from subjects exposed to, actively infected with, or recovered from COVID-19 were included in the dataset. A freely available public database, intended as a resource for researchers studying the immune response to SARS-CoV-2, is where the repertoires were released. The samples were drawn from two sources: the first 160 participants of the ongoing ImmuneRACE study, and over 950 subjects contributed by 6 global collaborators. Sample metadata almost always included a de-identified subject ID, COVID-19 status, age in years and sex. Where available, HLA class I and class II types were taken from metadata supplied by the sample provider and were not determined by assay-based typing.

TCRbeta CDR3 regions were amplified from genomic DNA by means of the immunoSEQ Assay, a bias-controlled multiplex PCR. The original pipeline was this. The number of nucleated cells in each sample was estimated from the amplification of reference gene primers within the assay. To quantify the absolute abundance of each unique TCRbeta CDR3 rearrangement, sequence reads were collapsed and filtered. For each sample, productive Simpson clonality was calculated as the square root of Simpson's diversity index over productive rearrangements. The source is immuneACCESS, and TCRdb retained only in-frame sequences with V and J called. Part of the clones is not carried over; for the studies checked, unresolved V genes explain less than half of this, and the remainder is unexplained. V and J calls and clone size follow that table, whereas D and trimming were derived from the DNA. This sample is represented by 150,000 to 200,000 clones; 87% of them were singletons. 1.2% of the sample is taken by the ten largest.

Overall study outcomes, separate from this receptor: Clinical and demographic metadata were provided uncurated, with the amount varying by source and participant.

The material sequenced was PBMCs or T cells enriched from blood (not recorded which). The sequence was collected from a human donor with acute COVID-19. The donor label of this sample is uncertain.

The nucleotide sequence reads as follows: TGTGCCAGCAGTGGGGGGCTTGGGTACGAGCAGTACTTC. It is translated as CASSGGLGYEQYF. The rearranged segments are TRBV2 and TRBJ2-7; TRBD1 is a weak D gene call, 6 bases matching. Relative to germline, V is 4 bases shorter and J is 4 bases shorter, with 11 bases between their ends. Reading from cysteine to phenylalanine, the CDR3 counts 13 amino acids. Only the CDR3 region is kept as DNA, spanning 39 bases read in frame from base 1. CDR1 SNHLY and CDR2 FYNNEI were looked up in the germline V gene.